This T cell receptor (beta chain) was sequenced in a study of blood T cell repertoires in COVID-19. Study overall: T cells, B-cell-depleted T cells, or PBMCs provided the cDNA or gDNA that served as material.

In the original processing: Amplified reference gene primers provided the basis for estimating nucleated cell counts. Profiling relied on immunoSEQ multiplex PCR, and the TCRdb table lists in-frame clones only, not all of them. For V, J and clone size, that table is used; D and trimming come from the DNA. The sample includes roughly 150,000 clones, 75% to 90% of them seen just once. Individuals drawn from around 24 US areas were about 18 to 95 years old. Trimming pared 0 bases from V and 4 bases from J, leaving 10 bases between. Germline CDR1 and CDR2: MNHEY and SVGAGI. There are 15 residues in the CDR3.

The receptor comes from a woman aged 40 to 55 who had been exposed to COVID-19. The chain has TRBV6-5 and TRBJ1-5, with a tentative D call TRBD1 (5 bases). Sequencing was performed on PBMCs or T cells enriched from blood (not recorded which). CDR3 nucleotide sequence: TGTGCCAGCAGTTACTCGAAGGGGTTGAATCAGCCCCAGCATTTT. As protein: CASSYSKGLNQPQHF.